Presented here are 26 T cell receptor beta chains from one specimen sequenced in a study of identical twins. From the 5' RACE reads, TCRdb called clonotypes with MiXCR, one entry per CDR3 protein. The sample carries about 890,000 distinct CDR3 sequences, about 12% recorded once. These data also formed part of another study, on yellow fever vaccine responses in identical twins.

Material: PBMCs. All receptors derive from a woman aged 18-35 years in good health.

This clonotype has only one observation. The chain is built from TRBV27 and TRBJ2-1, with 10 positions matching TRBD2. V gave up 6 bases and J gave up 5 bases; unmatched junction bases: 13. Germline V gives CDR1 MNHEY, CDR2 SMNVEV (reference sequence). The CDR3 length is 17 residues. Here the CDR3 reads CASSLYSSGRTNNEQFF. CDR3 coding DNA: TGTGCCAGCAGCCTTTATAGTAGCGGGAGGACCAACAATGAGCAGTTCTTC.

Only a few counts were recorded for this clonotype. The chain links TRBV20-1 to TRBJ2-1; 9 nucleotides match TRBD1. The CDR3 spans 13 residues. With 7 bases clipped from V and 6 bases from J, the junction kept 7 bases outside the gene matches. Germline lookup yields CDR1 DFQATT and CDR2 SNEGSKA (reference sequence). For the CDR3, the DNA is TGCAGTGTCGGGACAGGGATCGGCAATGAGCAGTTCTTC. Translation: CSVGTGIGNEQFF.

This clonotype was found many times. The chain recombines TRBV5-6 with TRBJ1-1; D ambiguous. Trimming left V 0 bases short and J 6 bases short, with 12 bases between. The CDR3 totals 14 residues. The germline gives CDR1 SGHDT, CDR2 YYEEEE. CDR3 sequence: CASSLGGGEAEAFF. CDR3 in DNA: TGTGCCAGCAGCTTGGGTGGCGGTGAGGCTGAAGCTTTCTTT.

This rearrangement joins TRBV3-1 to TRBJ2-1, with 13 bases aligning to TRBD2. Germline loops: CDR1 LGHDT, CDR2 YNNKEL (reference sequence). V trimming: 0 bases; J trimming: 4 bases; junction bases outside the gene matches: 6. The CDR3 runs 18 residues. As DNA, the CDR3 is TGTGCCAGCAGCCAAGATGGCACTAGCGGGGGGGGATACAATGAGCAGTTCTTC. This sequence encodes CASSQDGTSGGGYNEQFF.

This clonotype appeared many times. The rearrangement links TRBV6-6 to TRBJ1-3; D is unclear. V lost 2 bases and J 4 bases, leaving 6 bases between the germline ends. Germline values: CDR1 MNHNY, CDR2 SVGAGI (reference sequence). The CDR3 length is 13 residues. This chain's CDR3 is CASSYTEGNTIYF. As DNA, the CDR3 is TGTGCCAGCAGTTACACTGAGGGAAACACCATATATTTT.

There are many counts of this clonotype. The V call is TRBV7-9, the J call TRBJ2-7; weak D call: TRBD2 (5 bases). The CDR3 loop spans 13 amino acids. From germline, CDR1 is SEHNR and CDR2 FQNEAQ (reference sequence). V was clipped by 5 bases and J by 4 bases, with 12 bases between them. The CDR3 nucleotides read TGTGCCAGCAGCCCTCGGGGTCGTTACGAGCAGTACGTC. The encoded protein is CASSPRGRYEQYV.

V gene TRBV7-2 combines with J gene TRBJ2-5; no clear D. Germline V gene sequence: CDR1 SGHTA, CDR2 FQGNSA. The CDR3 loop spans 15 amino acids. V gave up 2 bases and J gave up 1 base, with 11 bases separating them. CDR3 amino acids: CASSLFGSIQETQYF. The CDR3 DNA follows: TGTGCCAGCAGCTTATTCGGTTCCATCCAAGAGACCCAGTACTTC.

This clonotype was detected a few times. This chain links TRBV6-1 with TRBJ1-1; weak D call: TRBD1 (6 bases). V was trimmed by 5 bases and J by 4 bases, leaving 20 bases between them. This CDR3 region has 16 residues. The germline gives CDR1 MNHNS, CDR2 SASEGT. The DNA for the CDR3 is TGTGCCAGCAGTCAGAGGGGGACTTCGGGAGCCACTGAAGCTTTCTTT. Translating it yields CASSQRGTSGATEAFF.

CDR3 nucleotide sequence: TGCAGTGCTACGGGACTAGCAGACCTCTACAATGAGCAGTTCTTC. Amino acids: CSATGLADLYNEQFF. This chain links TRBV20-1 with TRBJ2-1; 9 bases align to TRBD2. V trimming: 4 bases; J trimming: 3 bases; junction bases outside the gene matches: 7. The germline V gene has CDR1 DFQATT and CDR2 SNEGSKA (reference sequence). CDR3 length equals 15 residues.

The rearrangement joins TRBV9 to TRBJ1-6; D uncertain. This CDR3 is built from 15 residues. The germline V and J ends were trimmed by 6 bases and 7 bases, with 17 bases remaining between them. Germline V gene data show CDR1 as SGDLS and CDR2 as YYNGEE. The CDR3 DNA reads TGTGCCAGCACCCCGAGCACACGGTCGAATTCACCCCTCCACTTT. The encoded protein is CASTPSTRSNSPLHF.

This clonotype was counted a few times. The chain recombines TRBV14 with TRBJ2-2; D may be TRBD1 (6 bases). CDR1 and CDR2 (germline): SGHDN, FVKESK. The CDR3 totals 17 residues. V was pared by 1 base and J by 0 bases, with 12 bases between. CDR3 sequence: CASSQAGHTANTGELFF. Written as DNA, the CDR3 is TGTGCCAGCAGCCAAGCGGGACATACCGCGAACACCGGGGAGCTGTTTTTT.

There are a few counts of this clonotype. The rearrangement links TRBV12-3 or TRBV12-4 to TRBJ2-1; perhaps TRBD2 as D (6 bases). This CDR3 is 16 amino acids long. The V end lost 6 bases, the J end lost 7 bases, and 22 bases lay between the germline ends. CDR3 in DNA: TGTGCCAGCAGCGCACTGGCGGGAACCAAGGGGAATGAGCAGTTCTTC. Protein product: CASSALAGTKGNEQFF.

A few counts support this clonotype. This rearrangement joins TRBV11-2 to TRBJ2-3; 7 bases agree with TRBD1. The V gene's germline CDR1 is SGHAT and CDR2 FQNNGV. The CDR3 length is 15 residues. V trimming: 5 bases; J trimming: 6 bases; junction bases outside the gene matches: 11. CDR3 nucleotide sequence: TGTGCCAGCAGCCCCGAACCCGACAGGGAGGATACGCAGTATTTT. Translated, it gives CASSPEPDREDTQYF. Using reference TRBV11-2 and TRBJ2-3 for the parts outside the CDR3, the full variable domain is EAGVAQSPRYKIIEKRQSVAFWCNPISGHATLYWYQQILGQGPKLLIQFQNNGVVDDSQLPKDRFSAERLKGVDSTLKIQPAKLEDSAVYLCASSPEPDREDTQYFGPGTRLTVL.

The rearrangement joins TRBV5-1 to TRBJ2-1; 16 nucleotides agree with TRBD2. V shed 3 bases and J 8 bases; nucleotides not matched to a gene: 8. The germline CDR1 and CDR2 sequences are SGHRS and YFSETQ. This CDR3 spans 17 amino acids. CDR3 loop: CASSSGTSGGAGHEQFF. The DNA for the CDR3 is TGCGCCAGCAGCTCCGGGACTAGCGGGGGGGCCGGGCATGAGCAGTTCTTC.

The sample holds many counts of this clonotype. The V gene is TRBV12-3 or TRBV12-4, the J gene TRBJ1-3, with D possibly TRBD1 on 5 matching bases. V was shortened by 3 bases and J by 0 bases, with 6 bases between the two germline ends. The CDR3 runs 14 residues. This CDR3 is CASSFRVSGNTIYF. CDR3 coding DNA: TGTGCCAGCAGTTTCAGGGTCTCTGGAAACACCATATATTTT.

Only a few counts were recorded for this clonotype. The chain recombines TRBV6-1 with TRBJ1-2; D ambiguous. CDR3 size: 14 residues. Germline CDR1 MNHNS, CDR2 SASEGT. V was pared by 9 bases and J by 4 bases, with 18 bases between. Written as DNA, the CDR3 is TGTGCCAGTTCCATCTCGGGCGGGAGCTATGGCTACACCTTC. Protein: CASSISGGSYGYTF.

This clonotype has just a few counts. The chain uses TRBV11-1 and TRBJ2-1, with 12 nucleotides matching TRBD2. The V gene end was trimmed by 7 bases and the J gene end by 2 bases; junction bases not matched to a gene: 12. This CDR3 is built from 18 residues. Per germline, CDR1 SGHAT and CDR2 FQDESV (reference sequence). CDR3 sequence: CASNRLAGAKSTYNEQFF. Here the CDR3 DNA reads TGTGCCAGCAACCGACTAGCGGGAGCGAAAAGCACCTACAATGAGCAGTTCTTC. The entire variable domain, with the rest obtained from reference TRBV11-1 and TRBJ2-1, is as follows: EAEVAQSPRYKITEKSQAVAFWCDPISGHATLYWYRQILGQGPELLVQFQDESVVDDSQLPKDRFSAERLKGVDSTLKIQPAELGDSAMYLCASNRLAGAKSTYNEQFFGPGTRLTVL.

This chain uses TRBV5-8 with TRBJ1-6; 8 bases agree with TRBD1. The CDR3 loop spans 14 amino acids. J lost 9 bases, V lost 0 bases, and 2 bases had no gene match. Germline V CDR1 and CDR2: SGHTS, YDEGEE. The CDR3 sequence: CASSLETGVSPLHF. In DNA form, the CDR3 reads TGTGCCAGCAGCTTGGAGACAGGGGTTTCACCCCTCCACTTT.

This clonotype was recorded a few times. The chain combines TRBV10-3 with TRBJ1-2; D is undetermined. The germline V and J ends were trimmed by 0 bases and 2 bases, with 7 bases remaining between them. From germline, CDR1 is ENHRY and CDR2 SYGVKD. This CDR3 is built from 14 residues. Here the CDR3 DNA reads TGTGCCATCAGTGAGTCCGGCAGGAACTATGGCTACACCTTC. Protein sequence: CAISESGRNYGYTF.

The chain uses TRBV15 and TRBJ1-3; D is unresolved. The V and J ends lost 1 base and 0 bases respectively, with 4 bases between them. CDR3 size: 14 residues. Germline V gene lookup returns CDR1 LNHNV and CDR2 YYDKDF (reference sequence). The CDR3 DNA is TGTGCCACCAGCAGAGTGGACTCTGGAAACACCATATATTTT. Residues: CATSRVDSGNTIYF.

The J gene is TRBJ2-5, the V gene TRBV20-1; no clear D. Germline V gene lookup returns CDR1 DFQATT and CDR2 SNEGSKA (reference sequence). The ends were cut back, 4 bases at V and 4 bases at J, with 13 bases in the middle. The CDR3 sequence is 13 residues long. CDR3 amino acids: CSATFPGRETQYF. In nucleotides, the CDR3 is TGCAGTGCTACATTTCCGGGCCGAGAGACCCAGTACTTC.

This clonotype was seen only a few times. The J gene is TRBJ2-1, the V gene TRBV28; 7 bases agree with TRBD2. This CDR3 is 16 amino acids long. With 6 bases clipped from V and 5 bases from J, the junction kept 13 bases outside the gene matches. The germline CDR1 and CDR2 sequences are MDHEN and SYDVKM. This CDR3 is CASRDVGTIENNEQFF. In DNA, the CDR3 is TGTGCCAGCAGAGACGTCGGGACTATCGAAAACAATGAGCAGTTCTTC. Together with reference TRBV28 and TRBJ2-1, the CDR3 gives the full variable domain: DVKVTQSSRYLVKRTGEKVFLECVQDMDHENMFWYRQDPGLGLRLIYFSYDVKMKEKGDIPEGYSVSREKKERFSLILESASTNQTSMYLCASRDVGTIENNEQFFGPGTRLTVL.

This clonotype has more than one count but fewer than ten. The J gene is TRBJ2-7, the V gene TRBV27; 7 positions agree with TRBD1. CDR1 and CDR2 from the germline V gene are MNHEY and SMNVEV (reference sequence). The V and J ends lost 8 bases and 2 bases, in that order; junction bases with no gene match: 6. This CDR3 region has 13 residues. The CDR3 DNA sequence: TGTGCCAGCTCTATGGGACAGACCTACGAGCAGTACTTC. This translates into CASSMGQTYEQYF.

Many counts were recorded for this clonotype. CDR3 region: CASSSQTGRSGNTIYF. CDR3 sequence (DNA): TGTGCCAGCAGTTCCCAGACAGGCCGCTCTGGAAACACCATATATTTT. This chain uses TRBV12-3 or TRBV12-4 with TRBJ1-3; D may be TRBD1 (6 bases). V was trimmed by 4 bases and J by 0 bases, leaving 13 bases between them. This CDR3 has 16 residues.

The chain is built from TRBV20-1 and TRBJ1-6; TRBD1 is a possible D gene (6 bases). The germline CDR1 and CDR2 sequences are DFQATT and SNEGSKA (reference sequence). The CDR3 loop spans 16 amino acids. V dropped 4 bases and J dropped 2 bases, with 15 bases sitting between them. CDR3 DNA sequence: TGCAGTGCTACCTGGGGCAGGGGAACCTATAATTCACCCCTCCACTTT. As protein: CSATWGRGTYNSPLHF.

This clonotype was recorded at least ten times. V is TRBV5-1 and J is TRBJ2-1; 10 nucleotides match TRBD2. V was clipped by 6 bases and J by 0 bases; unmatched bases: 3. The CDR3 is 15 residues long. Germline lookup yields CDR1 SGHRS and CDR2 YFSETQ. The chain's CDR3 is CASTTSGVSYNEQFF. CDR3 bases: TGCGCCAGCACAACTAGCGGGGTCTCCTACAATGAGCAGTTCTTC.